The 5 T cell receptor beta chains given below trace back to one sample, sequenced in a study of beta chain features in type 1 diabetes. Reverse transcribing all isolated RNA meant expressed TCRB transcripts were sequenced. Some clones are missing from TCRdb's copy, which holds only in-frame ones; the method was immunoSEQ multiplex PCR. Of under 500,000 clones detected, approximately 31% appear once; the ten largest clones hold around 0.065%. Sequenced sample: naive CD4+ T cells from blood. The receptors derive from a man between 18 and 29 years old in good health.

The V gene is TRBV29-1, the J gene TRBJ1-1; D is possibly TRBD1 (5 bases). CDR1 and CDR2 from the germline V gene are SQVTM and ANQGSEA. The CDR3 runs 11 residues. Trimming took 8 bases from V and 8 from J, leaving 15 bases between them. The CDR3 region has the DNA TGCAGCCCAGCAGGGCCCCAGGAAGCTTTCTTT. It codes for CSPAGPQEAFF.

The rearrangement joins TRBV29-1 to TRBJ2-7, with 9 bases fitting TRBD2. V lost 4 bases, J lost 6 bases, and 7 bases stayed unmatched. Germline V gives CDR1 SQVTM, CDR2 ANQGSEA. This CDR3 region has 13 residues. The CDR3 is CSVGKGLASEQYF. DNA for the CDR3: TGCAGCGTTGGGAAGGGACTAGCAAGCGAGCAGTACTTC.

V is TRBV29-1 and J is TRBJ2-5; 11 bases map to TRBD2. Germline loops: CDR1 SQVTM, CDR2 ANQGSEA. The CDR3 runs 14 residues. V dropped 4 bases and J dropped 5; count of bases not matched to a gene: 6. This chain's CDR3 is CSVVSIAGGETQYF. The CDR3 DNA reads as TGCAGCGTTGTATCTATAGCGGGAGGGGAGACCCAGTACTTC.

This clone was counted between two and nine times. The rearrangement uses TRBV4-1 and TRBJ2-1, with 7 bases matching TRBD2. This CDR3 spans 15 amino acids. J gave up 0 bases and V 4 bases, and 3 bases lay outside the gene matches. Germline values: CDR1 MGHRA, CDR2 YSYEKL. CDR3 bases: TGCGCCAGCAGCCGCGGGAGCCCCTCCTACAATGAGCAGTTCTTC. This encodes CASSRGSPSYNEQFF.

As concerns this clone: This sample includes further DNA sequences coding for the same CDR3. The rearrangement joins TRBV28 to TRBJ2-7; no clear D. The V gene lost 6 bases and the J gene lost 2 bases, with 5 bases spanning the gap. The CDR3 runs to 11 residues. Per germline, CDR1 MDHEN and CDR2 SYDVKM. The CDR3 bases are TGTGCCAGCAGCTTGACCTACGAGCAGTACTTC. Translated: CASSLTYEQYF.